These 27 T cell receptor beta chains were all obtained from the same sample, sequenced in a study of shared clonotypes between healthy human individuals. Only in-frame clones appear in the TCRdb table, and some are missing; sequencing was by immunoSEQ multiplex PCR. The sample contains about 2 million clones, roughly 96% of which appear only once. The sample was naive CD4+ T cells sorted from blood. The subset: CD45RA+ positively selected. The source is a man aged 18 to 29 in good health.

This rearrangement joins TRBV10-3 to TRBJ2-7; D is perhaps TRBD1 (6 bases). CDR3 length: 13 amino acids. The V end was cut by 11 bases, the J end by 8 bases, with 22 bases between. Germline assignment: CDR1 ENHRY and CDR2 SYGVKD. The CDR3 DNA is TGTGCCGTGGGTCTCGGGACATCATATAAGCAGTACTTC. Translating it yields CAVGLGTSYKQYF.

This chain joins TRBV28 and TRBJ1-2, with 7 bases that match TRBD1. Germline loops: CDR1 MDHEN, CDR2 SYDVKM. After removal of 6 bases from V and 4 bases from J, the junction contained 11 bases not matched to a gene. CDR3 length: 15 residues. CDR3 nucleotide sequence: TGTGCCAGCAGAAGACCGAGGGGGCTGAGCTATGGCTACACCTTC. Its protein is CASRRPRGLSYGYTF.

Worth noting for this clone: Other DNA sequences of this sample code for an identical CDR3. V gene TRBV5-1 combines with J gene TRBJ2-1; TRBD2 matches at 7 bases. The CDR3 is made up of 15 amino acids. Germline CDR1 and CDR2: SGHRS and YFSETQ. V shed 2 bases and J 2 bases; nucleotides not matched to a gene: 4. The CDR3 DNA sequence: TGCGCCAGCAGCTTAGGGCTAGCGGCCTACAATGAGCAGTTCTTC. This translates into CASSLGLAAYNEQFF.

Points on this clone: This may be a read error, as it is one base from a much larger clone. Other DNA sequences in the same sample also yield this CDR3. The CDR3 protein is CAISEGTGGYYEQYF. CDR3 nucleotides: TGCGCCATCAGTGAGGGGACAGGGGGGTACTACGAGCAGTACTTC. V is TRBV10-3 and J is TRBJ2-7; 11 positions match TRBD1. CDR1 ENHRY and CDR2 SYGVKD come from the germline V gene. The CDR3 is 15 residues long.

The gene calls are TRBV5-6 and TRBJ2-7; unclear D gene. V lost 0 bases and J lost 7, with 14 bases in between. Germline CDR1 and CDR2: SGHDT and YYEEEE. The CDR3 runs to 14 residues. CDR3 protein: CASSLGASVWEQYF. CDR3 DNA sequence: TGTGCCAGCAGCTTGGGTGCTAGTGTGTGGGAGCAGTACTTC.

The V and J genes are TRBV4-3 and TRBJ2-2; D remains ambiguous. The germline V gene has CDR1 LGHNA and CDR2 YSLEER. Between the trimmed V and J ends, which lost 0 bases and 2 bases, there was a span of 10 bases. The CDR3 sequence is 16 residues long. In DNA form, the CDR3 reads TGCGCCAGCAGCCAAGAAACCAGCGCAAACACCGGGGAGCTGTTTTTT. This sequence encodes CASSQETSANTGELFF.

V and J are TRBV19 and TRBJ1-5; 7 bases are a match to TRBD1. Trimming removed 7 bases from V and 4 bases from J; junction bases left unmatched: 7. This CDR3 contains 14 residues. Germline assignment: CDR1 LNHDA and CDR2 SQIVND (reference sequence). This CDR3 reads CASTTGTANQPQHF. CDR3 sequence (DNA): TGTGCCAGTACGACCGGGACAGCGAATCAGCCCCAGCATTTT.

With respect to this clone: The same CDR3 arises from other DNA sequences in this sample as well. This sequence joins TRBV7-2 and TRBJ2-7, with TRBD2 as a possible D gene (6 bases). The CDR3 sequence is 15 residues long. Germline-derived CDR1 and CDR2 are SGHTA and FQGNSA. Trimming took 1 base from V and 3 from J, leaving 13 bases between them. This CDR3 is CASSLGRGRVYEQYF. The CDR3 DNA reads TGTGCCAGCAGCTTAGGGAGGGGCCGGGTCTACGAGCAGTACTTC.

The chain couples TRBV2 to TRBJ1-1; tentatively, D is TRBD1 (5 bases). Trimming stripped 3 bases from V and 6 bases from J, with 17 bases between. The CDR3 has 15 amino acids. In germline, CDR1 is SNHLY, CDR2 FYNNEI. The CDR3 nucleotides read TGTGCCAGCAGTGATGGGGACTATGCCCGCCCTGAAGCTTTCTTT. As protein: CASSDGDYARPEAFF. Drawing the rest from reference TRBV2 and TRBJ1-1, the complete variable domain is EPEVTQTPSHQVTQMGQEVILRCVPISNHLYFYWYRQILGQKVEFLVSFYNNEISEKSEIFDDQFSVERPDGSNFTLKIRSTKLEDSAMYFCASSDGDYARPEAFFGQGTRLTVV.

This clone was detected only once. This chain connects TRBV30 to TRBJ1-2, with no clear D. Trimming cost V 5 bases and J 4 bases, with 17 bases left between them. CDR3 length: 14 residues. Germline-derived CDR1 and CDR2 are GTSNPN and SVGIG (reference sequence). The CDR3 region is CAWAKSQPPYGYTF. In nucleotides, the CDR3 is TGTGCCTGGGCCAAATCCCAGCCCCCCTATGGCTACACCTTC.

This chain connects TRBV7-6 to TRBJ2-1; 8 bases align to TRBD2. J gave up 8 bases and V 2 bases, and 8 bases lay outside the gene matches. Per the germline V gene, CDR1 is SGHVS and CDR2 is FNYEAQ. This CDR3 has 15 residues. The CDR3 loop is CASSLSGRSTHEQFF. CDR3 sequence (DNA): TGTGCCAGCAGCTTAAGCGGGAGAAGTACGCATGAGCAGTTCTTC.

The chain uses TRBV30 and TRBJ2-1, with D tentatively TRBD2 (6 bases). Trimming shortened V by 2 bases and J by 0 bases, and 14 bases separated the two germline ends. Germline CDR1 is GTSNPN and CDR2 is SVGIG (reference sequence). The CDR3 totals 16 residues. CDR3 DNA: TGTGCCTGGAGTCCCCGGAGCGGGCTCTCCTACAATGAGCAGTTCTTC. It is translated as CAWSPRSGLSYNEQFF. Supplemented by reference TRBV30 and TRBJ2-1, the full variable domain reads SQTIHQWPATLVQPVGSPLSLECTVEGTSNPNLYWYRQAAGRGLQLLFYSVGIGQISSEVPQNLSASRPQDRQFILSSKKLLLSDSGFYLCAWSPRSGLSYNEQFFGPGTRLTVL.

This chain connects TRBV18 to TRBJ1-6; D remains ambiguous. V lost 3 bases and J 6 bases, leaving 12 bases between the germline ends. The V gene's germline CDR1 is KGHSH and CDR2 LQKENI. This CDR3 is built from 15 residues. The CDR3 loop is CASSPPDGPNSPLHF. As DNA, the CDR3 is TGTGCCAGCTCACCCCCGGACGGGCCTAATTCACCCCTCCACTTT.

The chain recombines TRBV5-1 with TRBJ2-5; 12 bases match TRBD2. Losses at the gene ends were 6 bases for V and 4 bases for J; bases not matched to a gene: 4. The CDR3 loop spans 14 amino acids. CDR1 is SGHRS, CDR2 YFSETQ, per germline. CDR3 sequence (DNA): TGCGCCAGCACACTAGCGGGGGGACCAGAGACCCAGTACTTC. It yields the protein CASTLAGGPETQYF.

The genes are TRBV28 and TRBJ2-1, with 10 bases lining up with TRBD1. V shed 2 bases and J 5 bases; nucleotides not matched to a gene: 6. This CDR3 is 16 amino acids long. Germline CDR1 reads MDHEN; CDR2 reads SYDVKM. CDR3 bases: TGTGCCAGCAGTTTAAACCTCGGGACAGGGGACAATGAGCAGTTCTTC. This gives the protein CASSLNLGTGDNEQFF. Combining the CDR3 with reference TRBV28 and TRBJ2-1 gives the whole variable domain DVKVTQSSRYLVKRTGEKVFLECVQDMDHENMFWYRQDPGLGLRLIYFSYDVKMKEKGDIPEGYSVSREKKERFSLILESASTNQTSMYLCASSLNLGTGDNEQFFGPGTRLTVL.

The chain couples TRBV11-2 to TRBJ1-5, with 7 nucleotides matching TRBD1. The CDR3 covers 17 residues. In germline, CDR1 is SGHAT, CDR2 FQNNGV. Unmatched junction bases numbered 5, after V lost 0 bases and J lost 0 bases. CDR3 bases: TGTGCCAGCAGCTTAGAGGCAGGGGGATATAGCAATCAGCCCCAGCATTTT. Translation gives CASSLEAGGYSNQPQHF.

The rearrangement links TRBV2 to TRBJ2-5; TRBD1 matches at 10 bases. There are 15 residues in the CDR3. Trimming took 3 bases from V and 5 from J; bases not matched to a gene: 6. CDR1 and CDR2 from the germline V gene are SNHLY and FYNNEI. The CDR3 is CASSETGQGDETQYF. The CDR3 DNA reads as TGTGCCAGCAGTGAGACAGGACAGGGGGACGAGACCCAGTACTTC.

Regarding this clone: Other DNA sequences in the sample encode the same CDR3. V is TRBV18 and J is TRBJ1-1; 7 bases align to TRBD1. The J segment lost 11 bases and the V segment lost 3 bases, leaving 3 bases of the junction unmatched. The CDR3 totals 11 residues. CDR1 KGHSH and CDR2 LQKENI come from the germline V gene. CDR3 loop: CASSPDREAFF. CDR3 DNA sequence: TGTGCCAGCTCACCCGACAGGGAGGCTTTCTTT.

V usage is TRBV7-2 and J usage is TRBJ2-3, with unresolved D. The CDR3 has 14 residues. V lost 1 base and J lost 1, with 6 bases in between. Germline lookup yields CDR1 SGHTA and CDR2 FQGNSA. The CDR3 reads CASSLDTGTDTQYF. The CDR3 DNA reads TGTGCCAGCAGCTTAGATACGGGCACAGATACGCAGTATTTT.

CDR3 residues: CAISESYGSNSPLHF. DNA for the CDR3: TGTGCCATCAGTGAGTCCTATGGGAGCAATTCACCCCTCCACTTT. V gene TRBV10-3 combines with J gene TRBJ1-6; D gene unclear. Trimming took off 0 bases at V and 7 bases at J, with 10 bases between the two ends. The V gene's germline CDR1 is ENHRY and CDR2 SYGVKD. The CDR3 loop spans 15 amino acids.

The CDR3 DNA reads as TGTGCCAGCAGTGAAACGAGACCATTCTATGGCTACACCTTC. Protein product: CASSETRPFYGYTF. The chain carries TRBV6-1 and TRBJ1-2; no definite D call. This CDR3 has 14 amino acids. CDR1 is MNHNS and CDR2 is SASEGT in the germline V gene. V lost 2 bases, J lost 4 bases, and 11 bases lay in between.

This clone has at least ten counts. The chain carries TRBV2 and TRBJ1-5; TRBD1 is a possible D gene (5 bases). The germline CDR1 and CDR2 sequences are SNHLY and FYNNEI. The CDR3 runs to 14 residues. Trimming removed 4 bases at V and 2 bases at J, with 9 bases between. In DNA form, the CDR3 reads TGTGCCAGCAGTGGGGGGTCAGGCAATCAGCCCCAGCATTTT. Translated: CASSGGSGNQPQHF.

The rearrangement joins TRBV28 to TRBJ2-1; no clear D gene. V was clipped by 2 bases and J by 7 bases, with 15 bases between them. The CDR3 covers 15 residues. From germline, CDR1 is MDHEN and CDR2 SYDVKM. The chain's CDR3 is CASSLGSTSSNEQFF. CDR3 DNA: TGTGCCAGCAGTTTAGGCTCAACAAGTTCGAATGAGCAGTTCTTC. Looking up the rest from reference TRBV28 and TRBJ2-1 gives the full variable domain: DVKVTQSSRYLVKRTGEKVFLECVQDMDHENMFWYRQDPGLGLRLIYFSYDVKMKEKGDIPEGYSVSREKKERFSLILESASTNQTSMYLCASSLGSTSSNEQFFGPGTRLTVL.

CDR3 in amino acids: CASSLVEGAKNIQYF. The DNA for the CDR3 is TGTGCCAGCAGCTTGGTAGAGGGGGCCAAAAACATTCAGTACTTC. The V and J genes are TRBV5-4 and TRBJ2-4; D tentatively reads TRBD1 or TRBD2 (5 bases each). Trimming left V 0 bases short and J 1 base short, with 8 bases between. The germline V gene has CDR1 SGHNT and CDR2 YYREEE (reference sequence). The CDR3 runs 15 residues.

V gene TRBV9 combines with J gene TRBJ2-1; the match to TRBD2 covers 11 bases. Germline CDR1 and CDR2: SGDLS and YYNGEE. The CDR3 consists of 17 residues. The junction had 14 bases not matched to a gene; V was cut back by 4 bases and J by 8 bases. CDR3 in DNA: TGTGCCAGCAGCCCGCCTCATAGCGGGGGGGCTTGGGATGAGCAGTTCTTC. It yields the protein CASSPPHSGGAWDEQFF.

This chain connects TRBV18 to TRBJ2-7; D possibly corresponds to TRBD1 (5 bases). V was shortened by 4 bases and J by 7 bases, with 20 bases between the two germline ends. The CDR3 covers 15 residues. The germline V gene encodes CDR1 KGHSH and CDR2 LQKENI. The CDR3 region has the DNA TGTGCCAGCTCACAGGGGATTCCCTCGTTGGGTGAGCAGTACTTC. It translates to CASSQGIPSLGEQYF.

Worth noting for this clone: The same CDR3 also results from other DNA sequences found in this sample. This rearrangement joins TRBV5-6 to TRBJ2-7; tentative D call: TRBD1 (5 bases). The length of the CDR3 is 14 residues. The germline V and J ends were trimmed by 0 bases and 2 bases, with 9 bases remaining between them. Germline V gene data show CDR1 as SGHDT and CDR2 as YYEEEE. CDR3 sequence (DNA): TGTGCCAGCAGCTTGGCATTGGGGCCCTACGAGCAGTACTTC. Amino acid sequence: CASSLALGPYEQYF.